The next 11 T cell receptor beta chains were all read from a single sample in a study of graft-versus-host responses after intestinal transplantation. Intraepithelial and lamina propria lymphocytes were released after the graft tissue was processed. Assay used: immunoSEQ multiplex PCR; TCRdb lists only in-frame clones, some missing. The data contain under 30,000 clones, more than 70% of them seen just once; the ten biggest clones take up around 2.9%. The material sequenced was ileum tissue, taken 98 days after intestinal transplantation. All receptors derive from a human patient who received an intestinal transplant, so some T cells may come from the graft donor.

The chain couples TRBV19 to TRBJ2-5; 11 bases match TRBD2. The V segment lost 7 bases and the J segment 5 bases; nucleotides outside the gene matches: 15. This CDR3 region has 17 residues. Germline values: CDR1 LNHDA, CDR2 SQIVND (reference sequence). Written as DNA, the CDR3 is TGTGCCAGTAAAGGGCTAGCGGGGGGTACGAGGGGTGAGACCCAGTACTTC. Translated, it gives CASKGLAGGTRGETQYF.

This clone was counted a single time. Germline is not matched at one junction end, which may reflect a read error. The chain combines TRBV4-1 with TRBJ1-2; D remains ambiguous. The CDR3 totals 13 residues. Germline CDR1 reads MGHRA; CDR2 reads YSYEKL. The CDR3 DNA follows: TGTGCCAGCAGCCACTTCATTGGAGATGGCTACACCTTC. It codes for CASSHFIGDGYTF.

The J gene is TRBJ1-5, the V gene TRBV2, with D perhaps TRBD1 (6 bases). The CDR3 has 15 residues. Germline V gene lookup returns CDR1 SNHLY and CDR2 FYNNEI. The V end was cut by 8 bases, the J end by 0 bases, with 14 bases between. The chain's CDR3 is CASSVWTVSNQPQHF. CDR3 bases: TGTGCCAGCTCAGTATGGACAGTTAGCAATCAGCCCCAGCATTTT.

CDR3 loop: CASNQETWGEQYF. The CDR3 bases are TGTGCCAGCAATCAAGAGACCTGGGGCGAGCAGTACTTC. The chain links TRBV6-1 to TRBJ2-7; no reliable D call. V lost 7 bases, J lost 6 bases, and 16 bases lay in between. The CDR3 runs to 13 residues. Germline assignment: CDR1 MNHNS and CDR2 SASEGT.

This chain joins TRBV5-1 and TRBJ1-1; unclear D gene. CDR1 and CDR2 (germline): SGHRS, YFSETQ. Trimming cost V 4 bases and J 6 bases, with 7 bases left between them. The CDR3 runs to 11 residues. The CDR3 DNA sequence: TGCGCCAGCAGCATCGGCCCTGAAGCTTTCTTT. Translation gives CASSIGPEAFF.

This clone was counted once. The chain employs TRBV7-2 and TRBJ1-5; 7 nucleotides agree with TRBD1. V lost 5 bases to trimming and J lost 2 bases; unmatched junction nucleotides: 3. The CDR3 length is 14 residues. From germline, CDR1 is SGHTA and CDR2 FQGNSA. The CDR3 DNA reads TGTGCCAGCAGCCCCGGACAGGGCAATCAGCCCCAGCATTTT. Residues: CASSPGQGNQPQHF.

The V call is TRBV9, the J call TRBJ2-7; D may be TRBD2 (6 bases). Looked up from germline, CDR1 is SGDLS and CDR2 is YYNGEE. The ends were cut back, 0 bases at V and 4 bases at J, with 14 bases in the middle. CDR3 size: 15 residues. The CDR3 here is CASSVDGGLRYEQYF. CDR3 DNA sequence: TGTGCCAGCAGCGTAGACGGGGGTTTAAGGTACGAGCAGTACTTC.

This rearrangement joins TRBV4-1 to TRBJ2-1; 10 bases align to TRBD2. Germline assignment: CDR1 MGHRA and CDR2 YSYEKL. This CDR3 has 14 amino acids. Trimming cost V 6 bases and J 8 bases; bases outside gene matches: 7. The CDR3 DNA is TGCGCCAGCAGTTCTAGCGGGGGAGGCGATGAGCAGTTCTTC. Its protein is CASSSSGGGDEQFF.

The J gene is TRBJ1-1, the V gene TRBV27, with D possibly being TRBD1 (5 bases). Trimming left V 6 bases short and J 0 bases short, with 11 bases between. In germline, CDR1 is MNHEY, CDR2 SMNVEV (reference sequence). This CDR3 is 14 amino acids long. CDR3 DNA: TGTGCCAGCAGGGCAGGGAGCATGAACACTGAAGCTTTCTTT. It yields the protein CASRAGSMNTEAFF.

The V gene is TRBV9, the J gene TRBJ2-7; D perhaps matches TRBD1 (5 bases). The CDR3 contains 15 residues. The V gene lost 0 bases and the J gene lost 3 bases, with 13 bases spanning the gap. Germline V gives CDR1 SGDLS, CDR2 YYNGEE. The CDR3 reads CASSVEGRGHYEQYF. The CDR3 DNA reads as TGTGCCAGCAGCGTAGAAGGTAGGGGCCACTACGAGCAGTACTTC. Using reference TRBV9 and TRBJ2-7 for the parts outside the CDR3, the full variable domain is DSGVTQTPKHLITATGQRVTLRCSPRSGDLSVYWYQQSLDQGLQFLIQYYNGEERAKGNILERFSAQQFPDLHSELNLSSLELGDSALYFCASSVEGRGHYEQYFGPGTRLTVT.

The chain joins TRBV28 to TRBJ1-1, with TRBD1 matching 8 bases. The trim removed 3 bases at V and 6 bases at J, leaving 15 bases unmatched. The CDR3 loop spans 17 amino acids. The germline CDR1 and CDR2 sequences are MDHEN and SYDVKM. The CDR3 loop reads CASSFWGQAYVRAEAFF. For the CDR3, the DNA is TGTGCCAGCAGTTTTTGGGGACAGGCTTATGTCAGGGCTGAAGCTTTCTTT.